The clone carrying this T cell receptor beta chain was detected only a few times. As yet, its antigen is unknown. MiXCR was run by TCRdb on the reads, yielding one entry per CDR3 protein. This table has 70,000 or so distinct CDR3 sequences, more than 20% appearing once. The CDR3 is made up of 12 amino acids. Trimming took 6 bases from V and 10 from J; bases not matched to a gene: 8. The germline gives CDR1 GTSNPN, CDR2 SVGIG (reference sequence). The data derive from a study of type 1 regulatory T cells. Turning to the study itself: This in vitro CD4 product, T-allo10, is enriched for Tr1 cells and alloantigen-specific.

General study results and limits: Type 1 regulatory T cells had a more restricted TCR repertoire than non-type 1 regulatory T cells.

This sequence originates from a human donor in good health. This chain joins TRBV30 and TRBJ1-4, with 7 bases fitting TRBD1. Specimen: cultured type 1 regulatory T (Tr1) cells, either the whole culture or a sorted fraction (not recorded which). CDR3 nucleotides: TGTGCCTGTGACAGGGAAACCGGAAAACTGTTTTTT. It encodes CACDRETGKLFF.